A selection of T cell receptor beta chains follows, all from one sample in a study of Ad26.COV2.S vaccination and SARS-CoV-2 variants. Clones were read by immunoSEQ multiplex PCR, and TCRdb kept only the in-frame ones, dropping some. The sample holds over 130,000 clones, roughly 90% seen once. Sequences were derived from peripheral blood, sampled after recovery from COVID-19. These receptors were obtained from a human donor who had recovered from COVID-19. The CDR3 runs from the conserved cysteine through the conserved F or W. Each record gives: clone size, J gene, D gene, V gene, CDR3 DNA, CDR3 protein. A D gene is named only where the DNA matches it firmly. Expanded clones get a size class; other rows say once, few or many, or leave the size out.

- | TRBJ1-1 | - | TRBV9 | TGTGCCAGCAGCGTAGACTACGTCAGGGACGTTTGGAACACTGAAGCTTTCTTT | CASSVDYVRDVWNTEAFF
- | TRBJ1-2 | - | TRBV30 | TGTGCCTGGAGTGTAATGAGTGTACCTAACTATGGCTACACCTTC | CAWSVMSVPNYGYTF
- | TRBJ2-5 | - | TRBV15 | TGTGCCACCAGCAGAGAGAGGGGCCGAGAGACCCAGTACTTC | CATSRERGRETQYF
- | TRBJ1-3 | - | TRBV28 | TGTGCCAGCAGTCCAGGGTTTGGAAACACCATATATTTT | CASSPGFGNTIYF
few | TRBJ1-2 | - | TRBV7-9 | TGTGCCAGCAGCTTAGCGGTTGCGGGGGCAGTTAACTATGGCTACACCTTC | CASSLAVAGAVNYGYTF
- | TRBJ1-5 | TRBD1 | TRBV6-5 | TGTGCCAGCAGCCCAGGGGGAAGATATCAGCCCCAGCATTTT | CASSPGGRYQPQHF
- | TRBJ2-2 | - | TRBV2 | TGTGCCAGCAGTGAAAGGCAGGGTGGGGTAAGGGAGCTGTTTTTT | CASSERQGGVRELFF
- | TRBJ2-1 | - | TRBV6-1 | TGTGCCAGCAGTGAGTTTGGGGGAAGTAACAATGAGCAGTTCTTC | CASSEFGGSNNEQFF
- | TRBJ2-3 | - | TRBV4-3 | TGCGCCAGCAGCCAAGATTTCAGAGGAGGAGATACGCAGTATTTT | CASSQDFRGGDTQYF
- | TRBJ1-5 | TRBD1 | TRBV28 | TGTGCCATTGCGACAGGGGGCGGATATAGCAATCAGCCCCAGCATTTT | CAIATGGGYSNQPQHF
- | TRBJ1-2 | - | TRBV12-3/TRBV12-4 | TGTGCCAGCAGTTTAACAGGGTGGGGCTACACCTTC | CASSLTGWGYTF
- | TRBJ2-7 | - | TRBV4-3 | TGCGCCAGCAGCCAAACCGGCGGGGACTACGAGCAGTACTTC | CASSQTGGDYEQYF
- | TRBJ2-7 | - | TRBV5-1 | TGCGCCAGCAGCGCCGTGGCGGCCGGCTACGAGCAGTACTTC | CASSAVAAGYEQYF
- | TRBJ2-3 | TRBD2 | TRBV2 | TGTGCCAGCAGTGGAGTAACCGGGACTAGCGGGGGGCGGGGCACAGATACGCAGTATTTT | CASSGVTGTSGGRGTDTQYF
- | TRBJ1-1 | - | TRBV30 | TGTGCCTGGGGGAGGGGCACTGAAGCTTTCTTT | CAWGRGTEAFF
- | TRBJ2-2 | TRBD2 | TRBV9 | TGTGCCAGCAGCGTCACTAGCGGGGGCGAAGGGGAGCTGTTTTTT | CASSVTSGGEGELFF
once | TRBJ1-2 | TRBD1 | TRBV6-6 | TGTGCCAGCAGTCCGGGACAGGGGAAACAGGAGCTCTATGGCTACACCTTC | CASSPGQGKQELYGYTF
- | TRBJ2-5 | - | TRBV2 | TGTGCCAGCAGTACCATTACTAGAGCCGAAGAGACCCAGTACTTC | CASSTITRAEETQYF
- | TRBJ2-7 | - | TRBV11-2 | TGTGCCAGCAGCTTAGGAATTAGCTCCTACGAGCAGTACTTC | CASSLGISSYEQYF
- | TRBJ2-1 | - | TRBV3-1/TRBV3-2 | TGTGCCAGCAGCGCATCCACCAGGGGCGAGGAGCAGTTCTTC | CASSASTRGEEQFF
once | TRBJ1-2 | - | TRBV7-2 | TGTGCCAGCAGCTTAGGAGTTGGTTATGGCTACACCTTC | CASSLGVGYGYTF
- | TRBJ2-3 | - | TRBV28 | TGTGCCAGTATTTCTGAGAATACGCAGTATTTT | CASISENTQYF
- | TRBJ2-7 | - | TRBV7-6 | TGTGCCAGCAGCCCCCGGGTTGATGGGGGGCTCTCCTACGAGCAGTACTTC | CASSPRVDGGLSYEQYF
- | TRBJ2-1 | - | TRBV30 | TGTGCCTGGAGTTTGGGGTACAATGAGCAGTTCTTC | CAWSLGYNEQFF
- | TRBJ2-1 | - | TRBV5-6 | TGTGCCAGCAGCTCACTTAACGGGGGCTCCTACAATGAGCAGTTCTTC | CASSSLNGGSYNEQFF
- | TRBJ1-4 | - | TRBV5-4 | TGTGCCAGCAGCCCAGGGACGGGAAATGAAAAACTGTTTTTT | CASSPGTGNEKLFF
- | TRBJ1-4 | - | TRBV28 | TGTGCCAGCAGCCCTCCGGGGGGGCTCGGTGAAAAACTGTTTTTT | CASSPPGGLGEKLFF
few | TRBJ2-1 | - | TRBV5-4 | TGTGCCAGCACCGCGCGAGCGGGTGGTGAGCAGTTCTTC | CASTARAGGEQFF
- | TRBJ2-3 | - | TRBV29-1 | TGCAGCGTTGAGGTGGGGGGCTGGACAGATACGCAGTATTTT | CSVEVGGWTDTQYF
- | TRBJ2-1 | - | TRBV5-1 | TGCGCCAGCAGCTTGAACAGACAGCCCTACAATGAGCAGTTCTTC | CASSLNRQPYNEQFF
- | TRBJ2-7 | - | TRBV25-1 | TGTGCCAGCAGTGAATATGACGAGCAGTACTTC | CASSEYDEQYF
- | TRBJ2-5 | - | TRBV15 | TGTGCCACCAGCAGATACCAAGAGACCCAGTACTTC | CATSRYQETQYF
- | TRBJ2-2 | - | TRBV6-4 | TGTGCCAGCAGTGACCTTACTACAGGATCTGCCGGGGAGCTGTTTTTT | CASSDLTTGSAGELFF
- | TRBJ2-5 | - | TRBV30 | TGTGCCTGGAGTATGGGCGCGGGGACCCAGTACTTC | CAWSMGAGTQYF
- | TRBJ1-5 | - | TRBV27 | TGTGCCAGCAGTAAAGGACAGCTTGGGCAGCCCCAGCATTTT | CASSKGQLGQPQHF
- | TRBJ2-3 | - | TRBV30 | TGTGCCTGGAGTAGAACCAGCACAGATACGCAGTATTTT | CAWSRTSTDTQYF
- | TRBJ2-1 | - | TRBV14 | TGTGCCAGCAGCCGATTTGTTGGCAGTGAGCAGTTCTTC | CASSRFVGSEQFF
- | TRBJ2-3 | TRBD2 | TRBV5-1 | TGCGCCAGCAGCTTGGCCTCCCTAGCGGGGGACTCAGATACGCAGTATTTT | CASSLASLAGDSDTQYF
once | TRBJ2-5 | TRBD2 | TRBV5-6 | TGTGCCAGCGGGTCTCGGAGCGGGGGGGCCGCGCTTGAGACCCAGTACTTC | CASGSRSGGAALETQYF
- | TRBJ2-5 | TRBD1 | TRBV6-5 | TGTGCCAGCAGTTATTCCGACAGGGCGGAGACCCAGTACTTC | CASSYSDRAETQYF
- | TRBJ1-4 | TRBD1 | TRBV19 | TGTGCCAGTAGTTTAGGAGGACAGGGGGGTGAAAAACTGTTTTTT | CASSLGGQGGEKLFF
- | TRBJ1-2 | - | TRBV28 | TGTGCCAGCAGTTTTATCATGGACTATGGCTACACCTTC | CASSFIMDYGYTF
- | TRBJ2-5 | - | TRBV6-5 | TGTGCCAGCAACAAACAGGGAAAGACCCAGTACTTC | CASNKQGKTQYF
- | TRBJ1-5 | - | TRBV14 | TGTGCCAGCAGCCCACCCACTAGCAATCAGCCCCAGCATTTT | CASSPPTSNQPQHF
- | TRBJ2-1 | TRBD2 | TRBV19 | TGTGCCAGTAGCGAACTAGCGGGGGCCCGTTTGGAGCAGTTCTTC | CASSELAGARLEQFF
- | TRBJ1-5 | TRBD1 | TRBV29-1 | TGCAGCGTTGACGACAGGGATAGCAATCAGCCCCAGCATTTT | CSVDDRDSNQPQHF
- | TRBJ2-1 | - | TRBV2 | TGTGCCAGCAGGGCCAAGGGCCCCTACAATGAGCAGTTCTTC | CASRAKGPYNEQFF
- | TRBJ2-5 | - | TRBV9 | TGTGCCAGCAGCGTAGACGGGGGGCGAGAGACCCAGTACTTC | CASSVDGGRETQYF
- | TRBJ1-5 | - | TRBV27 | TGTGCCAGCAGTCTCCGGACTCCCCTGGGCAATCAGCCCCAGCATTTT | CASSLRTPLGNQPQHF
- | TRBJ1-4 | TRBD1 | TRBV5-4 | TGTGCCAGCAGCTTGTTCCAGGGGGCTGGTAGCCGTGAAAAACTGTTTTTT | CASSLFQGAGSREKLFF
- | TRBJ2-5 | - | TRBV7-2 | TGTGCCAGCAGCTTAGAAAGGGGAAAGACCCAGTACTTC | CASSLERGKTQYF
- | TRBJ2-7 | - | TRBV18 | TGTGCCAGCTCACCACAGGGTCCCGACGAGCAGTACTTC | CASSPQGPDEQYF
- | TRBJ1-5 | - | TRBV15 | TGTGCCACTACTCTAGGGACCGAGGGCAATCAGCCCCAGCATTTT | CATTLGTEGNQPQHF